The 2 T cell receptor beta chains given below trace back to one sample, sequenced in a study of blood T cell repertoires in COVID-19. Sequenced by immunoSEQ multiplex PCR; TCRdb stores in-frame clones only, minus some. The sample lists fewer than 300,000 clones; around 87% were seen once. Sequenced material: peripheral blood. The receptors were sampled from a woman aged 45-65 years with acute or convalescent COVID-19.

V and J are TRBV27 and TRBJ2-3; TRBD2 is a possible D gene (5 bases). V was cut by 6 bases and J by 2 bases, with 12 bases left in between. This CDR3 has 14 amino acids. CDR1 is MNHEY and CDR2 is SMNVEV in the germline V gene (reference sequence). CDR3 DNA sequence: TGTGCCAGCAGGGACTCCCGTCACACAGATACGCAGTATTTT. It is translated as CASRDSRHTDTQYF.

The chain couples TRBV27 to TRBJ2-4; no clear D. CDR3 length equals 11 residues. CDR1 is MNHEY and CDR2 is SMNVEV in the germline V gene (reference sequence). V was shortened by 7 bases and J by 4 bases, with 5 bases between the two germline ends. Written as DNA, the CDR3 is TGTGCCAGCAAACGGAAAAACATTCAGTACTTC. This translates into CASKRKNIQYF.